The rows below give T cell receptor beta chains drawn from one sample of a study of T cell responses to AZD1222 COVID-19 vaccine. Libraries were prepared by immunoSEQ multiplex PCR; TCRdb keeps only in-frame clonotypes and omits some of them. The sample holds around 140,000 clones, approximately 91% seen once. The sequenced sample was peripheral blood, obtained 28 days after the second AZD1222 dose. These receptors all come from an adult who received the AZD1222 COVID-19 vaccine. The CDR3 runs from the conserved cysteine through the conserved F or W. A D gene is named only where the DNA matches it firmly. Rows give clone size only sometimes, using once, few, many, or a class for an expanded clone.

d_call j_call v_call clone_size cdr3_aa cdr3_nt
TRBD1 TRBJ2-1 TRBV7-2 . CASSSQTGAPYNEQFF TGTGCCAGCAGCTCGCAGACAGGGGCCCCCTACAATGAGCAGTTCTTC
TRBD1 TRBJ1-1 TRBV24-1 . CATSERQGAPAFF TGTGCCACCAGTGAACGACAGGGGGCGCCGGCTTTCTTT
. TRBJ2-2 TRBV3-1/TRBV3-2 . CASSQTDTGELFF TGTGCCAGCAGCCAAACGGACACCGGGGAGCTGTTTTTT
. TRBJ1-6 TRBV2 once CASRSPNSPLHF TGTGCCAGCAGATCCCCTAATTCACCCCTCCACTTT
TRBD2 TRBJ2-1 TRBV2 . CASRAGTSGYNEQFF TGTGCCAGCAGAGCCGGGACTAGCGGGTACAATGAGCAGTTCTTC
. TRBJ1-1 TRBV29-1 . CSVEVRGILNTEAFF TGCAGCGTTGAAGTGCGCGGGATTTTGAACACTGAAGCTTTCTTT
TRBD1 TRBJ1-4 TRBV28 . CASSPEKGAAPVTFF TGTGCCAGCAGTCCCGAGAAGGGGGCTGCCCCGGTAACGTTTTTT
. TRBJ1-2 TRBV6-6 . CATESQGNYGYTF TGTGCCACCGAATCGCAGGGGAACTATGGCTACACCTTC
TRBD1 TRBJ1-1 TRBV6-5 . CASSWVTGDAEAFF TGTGCCAGCAGTTGGGTTACAGGGGACGCTGAAGCTTTCTTT
. TRBJ1-2 TRBV30 . CAWNRDRSNYGYTF TGTGCCTGGAACCGCGACCGATCTAACTATGGCTACACCTTC
. TRBJ1-2 TRBV6-4 . CASSAGDYGYTF TGTGCCAGCAGTGCGGGGGATTATGGCTACACCTTC
TRBD1 TRBJ1-2 TRBV5-4 once CASSLRGDYGYTF TGTGCCAGCAGCCTCAGGGGGGATTATGGCTACACCTTC
. TRBJ1-6 TRBV2 . CASSGGVRGSPLHF TGTGCCAGCAGTGGCGGGGTTAGGGGTTCACCCCTCCACTTT
. TRBJ1-2 TRBV20-1 . CSAGGPGVGYTF TGCAGTGCTGGTGGACCGGGGGTTGGCTACACCTTC
TRBD2 TRBJ2-1 TRBV18 . CASSPTFGSGGGVSYNEQFF TGTGCCAGCTCACCGACATTTGGATCGGGGGGAGGGGTATCCTACAATGAGCAGTTCTTC
. TRBJ1-5 TRBV5-6 . CASSLWGGLGQPQHF TGTGCCAGCAGCTTGTGGGGGGGGCTCGGTCAGCCCCAGCATTTT
TRBD1 TRBJ1-3 TRBV7-8 . CASQGQRGNTIYF TGTGCCAGCCAGGGACAGCGTGGAAACACCATATATTTT
. TRBJ2-1 TRBV24-1 . CATSGKALWYNEQFF TGTGCCACCAGTGGAAAGGCACTGTGGTACAATGAGCAGTTCTTC
. TRBJ1-2 TRBV6-2/TRBV6-3 . CASSYSGRRGYTF TGTGCCAGCAGTTACTCCGGTAGACGTGGCTACACCTTC
. TRBJ1-6 TRBV30 . CAWSGRAFYNSPLHF TGTGCCTGGAGTGGCAGGGCTTTCTATAATTCACCCCTCCACTTT
. TRBJ1-2 TRBV4-1 . CASRGGPGRYTF TGCGCCAGCAGGGGGGGGCCGGGACGCTACACCTTC
TRBD1 TRBJ1-3 TRBV19 . CASTTQGASGNTIYF TGTGCCAGTACCACCCAGGGGGCCTCTGGAAACACCATATATTTT
. TRBJ1-1 TRBV7-2 . CASSLASRLNTEAFF TGTGCCAGCAGCTTAGCCAGTCGATTGAACACTGAAGCTTTCTTT
TRBD2 TRBJ2-1 TRBV7-9 once CASSLAPAGGRYNEQFF TGTGCCAGCAGCTTAGCGCCCGCGGGAGGGCGGTACAATGAGCAGTTCTTC
TRBD1 TRBJ1-3 TRBV18 . CASSPLLIGTGTILSGNTIYF TGTGCCAGCTCACCACTTTTGATCGGGACAGGAACTATACTCTCTGGAAACACCATATATTTT
TRBD1 TRBJ1-3 TRBV10-3 . CAISESTGASGNTIYF TGTGCCATCAGTGAGTCCACAGGGGCTAGTGGAAACACCATATATTTT
. TRBJ1-3 TRBV2 . CASRPDLYSGNTIYF TGTGCCAGCAGGCCTGACCTATACTCTGGAAACACCATATATTTT
. TRBJ1-1 TRBV12-3/TRBV12-4 . CASSLMGVEAFF TGTGCCAGCAGTTTAATGGGGGTCGAAGCTTTCTTT
TRBD2 TRBJ2-7 TRBV4-1 . CASSRLGLAGVYEQYF TGCGCCAGCAGCCGCCTCGGACTAGCGGGGGTCTACGAGCAGTACTTC
TRBD1 TRBJ1-3 TRBV7-9 . CASSLGQGIAGNTIYF TGTGCCAGCAGCTTGGGACAGGGGATCGCCGGAAACACCATATATTTT
. TRBJ1-5 TRBV19 . CASRPKHSNQPQHF TGTGCCAGTCGCCCGAAGCATAGCAATCAGCCCCAGCATTTT
TRBD2 TRBJ2-5 TRBV6-1 . CASSEYLAGNQETQYF TGTGCCAGCAGTGAGTACCTAGCGGGGAACCAAGAGACCCAGTACTTC
. TRBJ1-1 TRBV6-5 . CASMAGGGTEAFF TGTGCCAGCATGGCCGGGGGCGGCACTGAAGCTTTCTTT
. TRBJ1-5 TRBV18 . CASSLPGWDQPQHF TGTGCCAGCTCACTGCCGGGGTGGGATCAGCCCCAGCATTTT
TRBD1 TRBJ1-2 TRBV6-2/TRBV6-3 . CASSPTGPGYTF TGTGCCAGCAGCCCGACAGGGCCCGGCTACACCTTC
. TRBJ2-1 TRBV7-3 . CASTTGQGYNEQFF TGTGCCAGCACGACGGGCCAGGGCTACAATGAGCAGTTCTTC
. TRBJ2-7 TRBV11-1 . CASSPGGGRDAYEQYF TGTGCCAGCAGCCCAGGGGGGGGCAGGGATGCCTACGAGCAGTACTTC
. TRBJ1-1 TRBV18 . CASPPITTANTEAFF TGTGCCAGCCCACCTATTACGACCGCGAACACTGAAGCTTTCTTT
TRBD2 TRBJ2-7 TRBV7-9 once CASSRGLAGDDEQYF TGTGCCAGCAGCCGGGGACTAGCGGGGGACGACGAGCAGTACTTC
. TRBJ1-4 TRBV28 . CASSFRGITNEKLFF TGTGCCAGCAGTTTTAGGGGAATAACTAATGAAAAACTGTTTTTT
. TRBJ2-1 TRBV19 few CASSIQAWIYNEQFF TGTGCCAGTAGTATTCAGGCATGGATCTACAATGAGCAGTTCTTC
TRBD1 TRBJ1-2 TRBV29-1 . CSVEVLPGGEIYGYTF TGCAGCGTTGAAGTGTTACCAGGGGGCGAGATCTATGGCTACACCTTC
. TRBJ1-1 TRBV30 . CAWRASWGTEAFF TGTGCCTGGAGAGCAAGTTGGGGCACTGAAGCTTTCTTT
. TRBJ1-2 TRBV14 . CASSQTQVGYGYTF TGTGCCAGCAGCCAGACGCAGGTTGGCTATGGCTACACCTTC
. TRBJ1-5 TRBV29-1 . CSVEGVEGQPQHF TGCAGCGTTGAGGGGGTGGAGGGGCAGCCCCAGCATTTT
. TRBJ1-5 TRBV12-3/TRBV12-4 . CASTWASNQPQHF TGTGCCAGCACGTGGGCTAGCAATCAGCCCCAGCATTTT
. TRBJ1-1 TRBV9 . CASSAGQNTEAFF TGTGCCAGCAGCGCCGGGCAAAACACTGAAGCTTTCTTT
. TRBJ1-4 TRBV12-3/TRBV12-4 . CASSFRTNEKLFF TGTGCCAGCAGTTTCCGGACTAATGAAAAACTGTTTTTT
. TRBJ1-1 TRBV5-4 . CASSLGSGRTANTEAFF TGTGCCAGCAGCTTAGGATCGGGGAGGACAGCGAACACTGAAGCTTTCTTT
TRBD1 TRBJ1-2 TRBV28 . CASNWGGGGNYGYTF TGTGCCAGCAATTGGGGGGGAGGGGGCAACTATGGCTACACCTTC
. TRBJ1-1 TRBV15 . CATSRSRTVNTEAFF TGTGCCACCAGCAGGTCGAGGACAGTGAACACTGAAGCTTTCTTT
. TRBJ1-6 TRBV19 . CASSPGETSPLHF TGTGCCAGTAGTCCAGGAGAGACTTCACCCCTCCACTTT
. TRBJ1-2 TRBV28 . CASSLYYGYTF TGTGCCAGCAGTTTATACTATGGCTACACCTTC
. TRBJ2-2 TRBV6-5 once CASSRDLITGELFF TGTGCCAGCAGTCGGGACCTGATTACCGGGGAGCTGTTTTTT
TRBD2 TRBJ2-2 TRBV11-3 . CASSPRTSGGELFF TGTGCCAGCAGCCCCCGGACTAGCGGCGGGGAGCTGTTTTTT